This T cell receptor (beta chain) was sequenced for a study of blood T cell repertoires in COVID-19. Overall study context: In each case, the material was cDNA or gDNA derived from T cells, B-cell-depleted T cells, or PBMCs.

How the authors handled the data: It was from reference gene primer amplification that nucleated cell counts were estimated. TCRdb's table, derived via immunoSEQ multiplex PCR, lists solely in-frame clones and lacks some. The DNA was the basis for D and trimming; V, J and clone size are from that table. The table lists 440,000 or so clones, around nine tenths of them singletons. Input material: peripheral blood. The origin of this receptor is a woman aged 40 to 50 with COVID-19, enrolled during active disease.

CDR3 nucleotide sequence: TGTGCCAGCAGTGATAAAGTACAGGGGGTGTCCGGGGAGCTGTTTTTT. Residues: CASSDKVQGVSGELFF. The chain couples TRBV6-1 to TRBJ2-2; 8 bases fit TRBD1. Germline assignment: CDR1 MNHNS and CDR2 SASEGT. The CDR3 sequence is 16 residues long. V trimming: 3 bases; J trimming: 6 bases; junction bases outside the gene matches: 9.